The 30 T cell receptor beta chains in this list originate from one sample, sequenced in a study of post-analysis software for immune sequencing data. These TCRs are of unknown antigen specificity. Study-level points and caveats: Four to six TRBV segments were more frequent in patients than controls; TRBV5-6, TRBV5-1 and TRBV20-1 belonged to this group.

Libraries were made from TCR beta cDNA, and they carried unique molecular identifiers. In TCRdb, the PCR reads were re-called with MiXCR into one record per CDR3 protein. The table shows under 900,000 distinct CDR3 sequences, with 53% occurring only once. Material for sequencing was blood. The receptors were gathered from a girl aged 5-17 years with multiple sclerosis.

The rearrangement links TRBV5-1 to TRBJ2-1; 7 nucleotides match TRBD2. Germline trimming cut 4 bases from V and 7 bases from J; bases unmatched to any gene: 5. The CDR3 extends over 13 amino acids. Germline CDR1 reads SGHRS; CDR2 reads YFSETQ. The CDR3 region is CASSPVRENEQFF. CDR3 coding DNA: TGCGCCAGCAGCCCAGTGCGGGAGAATGAGCAGTTCTTC.

The chain is built from TRBV29-1 and TRBJ2-7, with 9 bases lining up with TRBD1. J gave up 2 bases and V 0 bases, and 5 bases lay outside the gene matches. Looked up from germline, CDR1 is SQVTM and CDR2 is ANQGSEA. This CDR3 region has 15 residues. The CDR3 bases are TGCAGCGTTGAAGATGGCACAGGGGGCGCCTACGAGCAGTACTTC. This encodes CSVEDGTGGAYEQYF.

In its sample, this clonotype was seen a few times. The V call is TRBV4-1, the J call TRBJ2-7; 9 nucleotides agree with TRBD1. CDR1 is MGHRA and CDR2 is YSYEKL in the germline V gene. V was clipped by 4 bases and J by 1 base; unmatched bases: 8. CDR3 length equals 16 residues. The CDR3 protein is CASSLRTGAVSYEQYF. The CDR3 DNA reads TGCGCCAGCAGCCTCCGGACAGGGGCAGTGTCCTACGAGCAGTACTTC.

This clonotype has only a few counts. The rearrangement uses TRBV5-1 and TRBJ2-5; D is ambiguous. CDR1 and CDR2 (germline): SGHRS, YFSETQ. The CDR3 loop spans 13 amino acids. The germline V and J ends were trimmed by 2 bases and 4 bases, with 9 bases remaining between them. The CDR3 region is CASSFDFLETQYF. The CDR3 nucleotides are TGCGCCAGCAGCTTCGACTTTCTAGAGACCCAGTACTTC.

This clonotype was picked up a small number of times. The rearrangement uses TRBV5-1 and TRBJ2-5; possibly TRBD2 for D (5 bases). V lost 0 bases and J 7 bases, leaving 13 bases between the germline ends. Germline V gene sequence: CDR1 SGHRS, CDR2 YFSETQ. CDR3 length: 14 amino acids. The CDR3 loop is CASSLVLEERTQYF. Here the CDR3 DNA reads TGCGCCAGCAGCTTGGTTCTGGAGGAAAGGACCCAGTACTTC.

This clonotype was observed a single time. The V gene is TRBV7-3, the J gene TRBJ1-2; a weak D match, TRBD1 (6 bases). The V gene lost 4 bases and the J gene lost 6 bases, with 12 bases spanning the gap. CDR3 size: 13 residues. The V gene's germline CDR1 is SGHTA and CDR2 FQGTGA. CDR3 DNA sequence: TGTGCCAGCAGCTACAGGGAGGGGGATGGCTACACCTTC. Its translation: CASSYREGDGYTF.

This clonotype was recorded a few times. This chain uses TRBV5-1 with TRBJ2-1; D not certain. Trimming pared 0 bases from V and 2 bases from J, leaving 9 bases between. This CDR3 has 15 amino acids. Germline CDR1 SGHRS, CDR2 YFSETQ. This CDR3 reads CASSLEAPTYNEQFF. The CDR3 coding sequence is TGCGCCAGCAGCTTGGAAGCGCCCACCTACAATGAGCAGTTCTTC.

This chain uses TRBV5-5 with TRBJ1-5, with D possibly matching TRBD1 (5 bases). CDR3 length: 14 amino acids. Germline lookup yields CDR1 SGHKS and CDR2 YYEKEE (reference sequence). V lost 5 bases and J 4 bases, leaving 13 bases between the germline ends. The chain's CDR3 is CASSLGDFNQPQHF. In DNA, the CDR3 is TGTGCCAGCAGTCTTGGGGACTTTAATCAGCCCCAGCATTTT.

The chain links TRBV29-1 to TRBJ2-3; no firm D call. The germline CDR1 and CDR2 sequences are SQVTM and ANQGSEA. The CDR3 runs to 14 residues. V gave up 6 bases and J gave up 5 bases, with 18 bases separating them. In nucleotides, the CDR3 is TGCAGCGTCCGACCACGACTGGGTAGAGATACGCAGTATTTT. It specifies CSVRPRLGRDTQYF.

The V and J genes are TRBV15 and TRBJ2-7; D might be TRBD1 (6 bases). V lost 5 bases and J 4 bases, leaving 18 bases between the germline ends. In germline, CDR1 is LNHNV, CDR2 YYDKDF (reference sequence). CDR3 length: 15 amino acids. The CDR3 loop reads CATSYNTGSPYEQYF. CDR3 nucleotide sequence: TGTGCCACCAGCTATAACACAGGGTCCCCTTACGAGCAGTACTTC.

V usage is TRBV28 and J usage is TRBJ2-5; D possibly matches TRBD1 or TRBD2 (5 bases each). The J call may be wrong; the DNA end is better matched by TRBJ2-7. CDR1 is MDHEN and CDR2 is SYDVKM in the germline V gene. This CDR3 spans 17 amino acids. CDR3 DNA: TGTGCCAGCACCCTACCTATTGCCGGGGCCCACCCTTACGAGCAGTACTTC. Its protein is CASTLPIAGAHPYEQYF.

The rearrangement uses TRBV20-1 and TRBJ2-1; 7 bases fit TRBD2. Germline CDR1 and CDR2: DFQATT and SNEGSKA (reference sequence). This CDR3 contains 14 residues. J lost 0 bases, V lost 7 bases, and 6 bases had no gene match. In nucleotides, the CDR3 is TGCAGTGTCCCTAGCGGATTCTCCTACAATGAGCAGTTCTTC. Amino acids: CSVPSGFSYNEQFF.

This clonotype was counted only a few times. V gene TRBV15 combines with J gene TRBJ2-7; 9 nucleotides align to TRBD2. Germline CDR1 is LNHNV and CDR2 is YYDKDF (reference sequence). The CDR3 loop spans 17 amino acids. J gave up 2 bases and V 1 base, and 9 bases lay outside the gene matches. The CDR3 sequence is CATSRVSGRGVTYEQYF. CDR3 bases: TGTGCCACCAGCAGAGTTAGCGGGAGAGGTGTGACCTACGAGCAGTACTTC.

The V and J genes are TRBV5-1 and TRBJ1-2, with TRBD1 matching over 7 bases. CDR1 and CDR2 (germline): SGHRS, YFSETQ. The CDR3 has 14 amino acids. V lost 4 bases to trimming and J lost 8 bases; unmatched junction nucleotides: 11. The CDR3: CASSAYRGDGGYTF. DNA of the CDR3: TGCGCCAGCAGCGCGTACAGGGGTGACGGAGGCTACACCTTC.

The chain carries TRBV20-1 and TRBJ2-6, with 8 bases that match TRBD1. CDR1 is DFQATT and CDR2 is SNEGSKA in the germline V gene (reference sequence). J was trimmed by 0 bases and V by 3 bases; bases with no gene match: 4. CDR3 size: 16 residues. DNA of the CDR3: TGCAGTGCTAGCGGACAGGGCAGCTCTGGGGCCAACGTCCTGACTTTC. This translates into CSASGQGSSGANVLTF.

A remark on this clonotype: The junction differs from germline at one of its ends, possibly a read error. The rearrangement joins TRBV5-1 to TRBJ2-1; the match to TRBD2 covers 14 bases. In germline, CDR1 is SGHRS, CDR2 YFSETQ. This CDR3 is built from 15 residues. The CDR3 is CASSSGLAGANEQFF. The CDR3 DNA reads as TGTGCCAGCAGCTCGGGACTAGCGGGGGCGAATGAGCAGTTCTTC.

This clonotype was seen just once. V usage is TRBV7-6 and J usage is TRBJ2-4, with D perhaps matching TRBD1 or TRBD2 (5 bases each). The J call is uncertain, as TRBJ2-5 better fits the DNA end. The CDR3 sequence is 16 residues long. From germline, CDR1 is SGHVS and CDR2 FNYEAQ. CDR3 in amino acids: CASSARTRGYQETQYF. The CDR3 DNA reads as TGTGCCAGCAGCGCCCGGACACGAGGGTACCAAGAGACCCAGTACTTC.

The rearrangement links TRBV4-1 to TRBJ2-5; maybe TRBD1 (7 bases). The DNA end favors TRBJ2-7, so the J call may be wrong. From germline, CDR1 is MGHRA and CDR2 YSYEKL. This CDR3 has 16 residues. The CDR3 coding sequence is TGCGCCAGCAGCCAAGAATGGCAGGGGGGTACCTACGAGCAGTACTTC. Its translation is CASSQEWQGGTYEQYF.

There are a few counts of this clonotype. The chain joins TRBV29-1 to TRBJ1-2; a possible D gene is TRBD1 (6 bases). Germline CDR1 reads SQVTM; CDR2 reads ANQGSEA. The CDR3 sequence is 11 residues long. The V end was cut by 2 bases, the J end by 7 bases, with 8 bases between. DNA of the CDR3: TGCAGCGTTGAACAGGGGATTGGCTACACCTTC. Amino acid sequence: CSVEQGIGYTF.

The rearrangement links TRBV21-1 to TRBJ2-7; the table calls TRBD1, which could not be checked here. TRBV21-1 is flagged as a pseudogene. CDR3 length equals 14 residues. The DNA of the CDR3 is TGTGCCAGCAACCGAACGGACAGGGACTACGAGCAGTACTTC. It encodes CASNRTDRDYEQYF.

V is TRBV20-1 and J is TRBJ2-1, with 10 bases identical to TRBD2. Germline trimming cut 6 bases from V and 3 bases from J; bases unmatched to any gene: 8. This CDR3 region has 15 residues. Germline V gives CDR1 DFQATT, CDR2 SNEGSKA (reference sequence). In nucleotides, the CDR3 is TGCAGTGCCCCACAGGTAGCGGGAGGCTACAATGAGCAGTTCTTC. Translation: CSAPQVAGGYNEQFF.

V usage is TRBV20-1 and J usage is TRBJ2-7; a weak D match, TRBD2 (6 bases). Germline CDR1 DFQATT, CDR2 SNEGSKA (reference sequence). V lost 3 bases and J 0 bases, leaving 9 bases between the germline ends. The CDR3 covers 13 residues. CDR3 protein: CSASGGVSYEQYF. The CDR3 DNA sequence: TGCAGTGCTAGCGGGGGAGTCTCCTACGAGCAGTACTTC.

This clonotype has just a few counts. The gene calls are TRBV4-2 and TRBJ2-7; TRBD1 or TRBD2 may be the D gene (5 bases each). V shed 8 bases and J shed 3 bases, with 14 bases lying between them. This CDR3 has 13 amino acids. Per germline, CDR1 LGHNA and CDR2 YNFKEQ. This chain's CDR3 is CASGTERNYEQYF. The CDR3 DNA sequence: TGTGCCAGCGGGACGGAGCGAAACTACGAGCAGTACTTC.

V and J are TRBV10-3 and TRBJ2-1; 9 bases are a match to TRBD2. Trimming at V came to 3 bases and at J to 6 bases, leaving 6 bases not matched to a gene. Per germline, CDR1 ENHRY and CDR2 SYGVKD. This CDR3 is built from 15 residues. The CDR3 DNA reads as TGTGCCATCAGTGACGGCGGGAGGGCCTCCAATGAGCAGTTCTTC. It specifies CAISDGGRASNEQFF.

V usage is TRBV20-1 and J usage is TRBJ2-7, with D possibly matching TRBD2 (6 bases). The length of the CDR3 is 15 residues. Trimming removed 2 bases from V and 0 bases from J, with 14 bases in between. Germline CDR1 is DFQATT and CDR2 is SNEGSKA (reference sequence). For the CDR3, the DNA is TGCAGTGCTAGACCGGGAGCTAGCGACTCCTACGAGCAGTACTTC. Its translation is CSARPGASDSYEQYF.

This sequence joins TRBV12-3 or TRBV12-4 and TRBJ2-6, with 7 bases aligning to TRBD1. The junction had 11 bases not matched to a gene; V was cut back by 7 bases and J by 2 bases. The CDR3 totals 17 residues. The CDR3 DNA is TGTGCCAGCACCCCAAAGGGGGCCGATCCTGGGGCCAACGTCCTGACTTTC. Translating it yields CASTPKGADPGANVLTF.

DNA for the CDR3: TGCAGCGTTGGGTCAGGCGGTGGCTACACCTTC. This translates into CSVGSGGGYTF. The J gene is TRBJ1-2, the V gene TRBV29-1, with D hard to call. Germline V gives CDR1 SQVTM, CDR2 ANQGSEA. This CDR3 is 11 amino acids long. The V gene lost 4 bases and the J gene lost 7 bases, with 10 bases spanning the gap.

The CDR3 sequence is CASSPRLAGATSYEQYF. The CDR3 coding sequence is TGTGCCAGCAGCCCGCGACTAGCGGGGGCTACTAGTTACGAGCAGTACTTC. The chain uses TRBV7-9 and TRBJ2-5; TRBD2 matches 12 bases. Gene TRBJ2-7 matches the end of the DNA better, so the J call may be wrong. CDR3 length equals 17 residues. CDR1 SEHNR and CDR2 FQNEAQ come from the germline V gene (reference sequence).

The V and J genes are TRBV20-1 and TRBJ1-1; D is unresolved. V was clipped by 3 bases and J by 4 bases, with 12 bases between them. The CDR3 consists of 13 residues. CDR1 DFQATT and CDR2 SNEGSKA come from the germline V gene (reference sequence). CDR3 in amino acids: CSASYSMGTEAFF. The CDR3 DNA reads TGCAGTGCTAGTTACTCGATGGGCACTGAAGCTTTCTTT.

V gene TRBV5-1 combines with J gene TRBJ1-1, with D possibly matching TRBD1 (5 bases). CDR1 SGHRS and CDR2 YFSETQ come from the germline V gene. Trimming pared 3 bases from V and 6 bases from J, leaving 15 bases between. The CDR3 extends over 14 amino acids. CDR3 protein: CASSWDGSSSEAFF. CDR3 DNA sequence: TGCGCCAGCAGCTGGGACGGGTCTTCTTCTGAAGCTTTCTTT. Full variable domain (remainder filled in from reference TRBV5-1 and TRBJ1-1): KAGVTQTPRYLIKTRGQQVTLSCSPISGHRSVSWYQQTPGQGLQFLFEYFSETQRNKGNFPGRFSGRQFSNSRSEMNVSTLELGDSALYLCASSWDGSSSEAFFGQGTRLTVV.